The 6 T cell receptor beta chains in this list originate from one sample, sequenced in a study of blood T cell repertoires in COVID-19. The method was immunoSEQ multiplex PCR; TCRdb's version includes in-frame clones alone and lacks a portion of them. The sample has about 200,000 clones; around 84% are singletons. The sample was PBMCs or T cells enriched from blood (not recorded which). The source is a middle-aged woman with acute COVID-19.

Only one count was recorded for this clone. This sequence joins TRBV28 and TRBJ1-1, with a weak D call TRBD1 (5 bases). V was cut by 5 bases and J by 4 bases, with 23 bases left in between. The CDR3 is 17 residues long. Germline V gives CDR1 MDHEN, CDR2 SYDVKM. The CDR3 spells CASSIQGGSAHGTEAFF. The CDR3 bases are TGTGCCAGCAGTATCCAGGGAGGGAGCGCCCACGGCACTGAAGCTTTCTTT.

The chain couples TRBV20-1 to TRBJ1-2; tentative D call: TRBD1 (5 bases). The germline CDR1 and CDR2 sequences are DFQATT and SNEGSKA (reference sequence). This CDR3 is 10 amino acids long. CDR3 sequence reads: CRGVPGGYTF. The CDR3 DNA follows: TGCAGAGGGGTCCCTGGGGGCTACACCTTC.

This clone appeared a single time. The genes are TRBV28 and TRBJ1-1, with a possible D match to TRBD1 (5 bases). Germline assignment: CDR1 MDHEN and CDR2 SYDVKM. The CDR3 contains 12 residues. Trimming removed 11 bases from V and 1 base from J, with 11 bases in between. CDR3: CAGGEENTEAFF. The CDR3 DNA is TGTGCCGGGGGGGAGGAGAACACTGAAGCTTTCTTT.

The chain joins TRBV6-5 to TRBJ2-2; 7 bases line up with TRBD1. CDR1 and CDR2 from the germline V gene are MNHEY and SVGAGI. The CDR3 has 15 residues. J lost 1 base, V lost 5 bases, and 4 bases had no gene match. The CDR3 reads CASSTGTVNTGELFF. In DNA, the CDR3 is TGTGCCAGCAGTACCGGGACAGTGAACACCGGGGAGCTGTTTTTT.

This clone was counted only a few times. The rearrangement joins TRBV24-1 to TRBJ2-1, with 9 nucleotides matching TRBD2. J was trimmed by 2 bases and V by 1 base; bases with no gene match: 2. This CDR3 is built from 16 residues. The V gene's germline CDR1 is KGHDR and CDR2 SFDVKD. CDR3 sequence: CATSDFSGGTYNEQFF. The CDR3 nucleotides read TGTGCCACCAGTGATTTTAGCGGGGGTACCTACAATGAGCAGTTCTTC.

V and J are TRBV12-5 and TRBJ1-3; D unclear. The CDR3 runs 11 residues. V lost 3 bases and J lost 7, with 4 bases in between. CDR1 LGHNT and CDR2 FRNRAP come from the germline V gene. The CDR3: CASGFGNTIYF. The CDR3 DNA reads as TGTGCTAGTGGTTTCGGGAACACCATATATTTT.